A selection of T cell receptor beta chains follows, all from one sample in a study of OX40 agonist ivuxolimab in advanced cancers. Sequencing was performed with immunoSEQ multiplex PCR; in TCRdb, only in-frame clones are kept and a portion is missing. The table includes more than 10,000 clones, around four fifths detected once. The sequencing used CD4+ or CD8+ T cells sorted from blood, collected in a trial of the OX40 agonist ivuxolimab. Source of these receptors: an adult with an advanced solid tumor such as melanoma, head and neck, liver or kidney cancer. Both conserved end residues are trimmed from each CDR3. Each record gives: V gene, clone size, CDR3 protein. The size entry is marked missing in some rows and otherwise reads once, few, many or a size class.

TRBV9 | . | ASSEAGGRYEQF
TRBV6-5 | . | ASRRGTGVPPEAF
TRBV5-6 | medium-sized | ASSYPPRLALYEQY
TRBV7-9 | . | ASSLGGSGANVLT
TRBV21-1 | once | ASSKERENTEAF
TRBV5-4 | . | ASSSSTEAF
TRBV29-1 | . | SVSGGAWNEQF
TRBV9 | . | ASSVDGDNSPLH
TRBV5-8 | . | ASSPDGGNTDTQY
TRBV27 | . | ASSPGGSDTQY
TRBV7-9 | . | ASSGAGGWGNTIY
TRBV4-1 | . | ASSPAGRSDYT
TRBV10-2 | . | ASSPSEPYNSPLH
TRBV4-2 | . | ASRRENTEAF
TRBV2 | . | ASSEGLGTEAF
TRBV7-3 | . | ASSLAPGMNTEAF
TRBV15 | . | ATSRKGVRQPQH
TRBV7-6 | . | ASSSDGYSGNTIY
TRBV19 | . | ASSKSSTGLVTEAF
TRBV30 | . | AWSVSSGADTQY
TRBV19 | . | ASSSTRTGTYEQY
TRBV2 | . | ASSDLGTSNTGELF
TRBV2 | . | ASSDRGTGFKQPQH
TRBV7-9 | . | ASSSGGGLNTEAF
TRBV4-2 | . | ASSLSKDRHYEQY
TRBV19 | . | ASSVFDSNQPQH
TRBV6-1 | . | ASSDVVGGTEAF
TRBV6-9 | . | ASSSDPKSYGYT
TRBV10-3 | . | AISGGFPPTEAF
TRBV7-6 | . | ASSLGGLYEQY
TRBV5-4 | . | ASSLGDRAGYEQY
TRBV7-8 | . | ASSFRDRGNQPQH
TRBV5-5 | . | ASSNAQGETQY
TRBV7-9 | . | ASSPRTAYEQY
TRBV7-6 | . | ASSPLGVTNTEAF
TRBV4-1 | . | ASRGEGPYYGYT
TRBV6-5 | once | ASSYRGWAEAF
TRBV4-1 | . | ASRGAQETQY
TRBV27 | . | ASSSGTGGAGSEQY
TRBV7-6 | once | ASSFVSGGPSTDTQY